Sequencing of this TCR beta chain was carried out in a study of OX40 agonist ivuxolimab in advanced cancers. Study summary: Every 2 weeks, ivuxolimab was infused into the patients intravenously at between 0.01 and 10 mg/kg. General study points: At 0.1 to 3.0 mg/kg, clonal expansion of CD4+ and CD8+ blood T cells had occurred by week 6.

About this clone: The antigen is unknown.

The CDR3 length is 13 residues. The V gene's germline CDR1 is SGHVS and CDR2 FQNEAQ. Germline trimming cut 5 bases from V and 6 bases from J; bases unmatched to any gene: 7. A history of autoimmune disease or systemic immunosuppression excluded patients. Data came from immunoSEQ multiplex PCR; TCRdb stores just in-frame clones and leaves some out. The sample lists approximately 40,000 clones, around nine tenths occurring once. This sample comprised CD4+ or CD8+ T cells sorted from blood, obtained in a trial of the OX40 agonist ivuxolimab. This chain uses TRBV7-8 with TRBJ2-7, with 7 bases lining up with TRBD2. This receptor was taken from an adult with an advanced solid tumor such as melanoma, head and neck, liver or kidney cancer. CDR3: CASSQKRGGEQYF. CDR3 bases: TGTGCCAGCAGCCAAAAGCGGGGTGGCGAGCAGTACTTC.